These 30 T cell receptor beta chains share one sample of origin, sequenced in a study of cytomegalovirus exposure and HLA in healthy donors. Primers: 60 Vbeta forward and 13 Jbeta reverse. TCRdb's table, derived via immunoSEQ multiplex PCR, lists solely in-frame clones and lacks some. The table lists tens of thousands of clones, around 84% of them singletons. The sample was PBMCs. Receptor source: a human donor in good health.

The rearrangement links TRBV19 to TRBJ2-7; TRBD1 matches at 8 bases. Unmatched junction bases numbered 11, after V lost 2 bases and J lost 5 bases. The CDR3 loop spans 16 amino acids. The germline V gene encodes CDR1 LNHDA and CDR2 SQIVND (reference sequence). CDR3 loop: CASSIYAGQVIHEQYF. The CDR3 nucleotides are TGTGCCAGTAGTATATACGCGGGACAGGTTATCCACGAGCAGTACTTC. The full variable domain, completed using reference TRBV19 and TRBJ2-7, is DGGITQSPKYLFRKEGQNVTLSCEQNLNHDAMYWYRQDPGQGLRLIYYSQIVNDFQKGDIAEGYSVSREKKESFPLTVTSAQKNPTAFYLCASSIYAGQVIHEQYFGPGTRLTVT.

V and J are TRBV5-4 and TRBJ1-2; D may be TRBD1 (6 bases). The germline V and J ends were trimmed by 0 bases and 3 bases, with 9 bases remaining between them. This CDR3 comprises 14 residues. Germline V CDR1 and CDR2: SGHNT, YYREEE (reference sequence). In DNA form, the CDR3 reads TGTGCCAGCAGCTTGGTACAGGGAGACTATGGCTACACCTTC. Translated: CASSLVQGDYGYTF.

This chain links TRBV7-2 with TRBJ2-3, with 12 bases lining up with TRBD2. The CDR3 is 19 amino acids. Germline CDR1 reads SGHTA; CDR2 reads FQGNSA. V shed 5 bases, J shed 2 bases, and the junction held 14 bases outside the gene matches. CDR3 sequence (DNA): TGTGCCAGCAGCGAACTTTCCCGTGGACTAGCGGGATACACAGATACGCAGTATTTT. Residues: CASSELSRGLAGYTDTQYF. Variable domain in full (rest from reference TRBV7-2 and TRBJ2-3): GAGVSQSPSNKVTEKGKDVELRCDPISGHTALYWYRQSLGQGLEFLIYFQGNSAPDKSGLPSDRFSAERTGGSVSTLTIQRTQQEDSAVYLCASSELSRGLAGYTDTQYFGPGTRLTVL.

This clone was picked up one time. The rearrangement uses TRBV11-2 and TRBJ2-1, with D perhaps matching TRBD2 (7 bases). Germline CDR1 and CDR2: SGHAT and FQNNGV. Trimming removed 2 bases from V and 6 bases from J, with 17 bases in between. The CDR3 is 16 amino acids. The CDR3 loop is CASSLYVGGGGNEQFF. CDR3 sequence (DNA): TGTGCCAGCAGCTTATATGTGGGGGGCGGGGGCAATGAGCAGTTCTTC.

This chain links TRBV19 with TRBJ1-5; maybe TRBD1 (6 bases). In germline, CDR1 is LNHDA, CDR2 SQIVND (reference sequence). The CDR3 sequence is 14 residues long. Trimming removed 7 bases at V and 0 bases at J, with 10 bases between. Here the CDR3 reads CASTGADSNQPQHF. For the CDR3, the DNA is TGTGCCAGTACAGGGGCGGATAGCAATCAGCCCCAGCATTTT.

The rearrangement links TRBV19 to TRBJ2-1; 13 bases are a match to TRBD2. Trimming removed 7 bases from V and 2 bases from J; junction bases left unmatched: 14. The CDR3 is made up of 19 amino acids. Germline values: CDR1 LNHDA, CDR2 SQIVND (reference sequence). CDR3 amino acids: CASKERGLAGPNAYNEQFF. In DNA, the CDR3 is TGTGCCAGTAAGGAACGGGGACTAGCGGGGCCAAACGCCTACAATGAGCAGTTCTTC. The variable domain in full, completed from reference TRBV19 and TRBJ2-1, reads DGGITQSPKYLFRKEGQNVTLSCEQNLNHDAMYWYRQDPGQGLRLIYYSQIVNDFQKGDIAEGYSVSREKKESFPLTVTSAQKNPTAFYLCASKERGLAGPNAYNEQFFGPGTRLTVL.

V and J are TRBV5-1 and TRBJ1-1; D unclear. This CDR3 comprises 14 residues. The ends were cut back, 7 bases at V and 4 bases at J, with 17 bases in the middle. CDR1 SGHRS and CDR2 YFSETQ come from the germline V gene. CDR3 residues: CASGVGLLGTEAFF. CDR3 DNA: TGCGCCAGCGGCGTCGGGTTGTTGGGCACTGAAGCTTTCTTT.

V is TRBV5-1 and J is TRBJ2-7, with 10 nucleotides matching TRBD2. V lost 2 bases and J lost 1; bases outside the gene matches: 3. The germline V gene encodes CDR1 SGHRS and CDR2 YFSETQ. The CDR3 extends over 15 amino acids. The CDR3 is CASSLAGGASYEQYF. CDR3 nucleotides: TGCGCCAGCAGCTTAGCGGGGGGGGCTTCCTACGAGCAGTACTTC. Drawing the rest from reference TRBV5-1 and TRBJ2-7, the complete variable domain is KAGVTQTPRYLIKTRGQQVTLSCSPISGHRSVSWYQQTPGQGLQFLFEYFSETQRNKGNFPGRFSGRQFSNSRSEMNVSTLELGDSALYLCASSLAGGASYEQYFGPGTRLTVT.

The chain joins TRBV10-3 to TRBJ2-7; tentative D call: TRBD2 (5 bases). The germline V gene encodes CDR1 ENHRY and CDR2 SYGVKD. Trimming took 4 bases from V and 4 from J, leaving 11 bases between them. There are 13 residues in the CDR3. CDR3 nucleotides: TGTGCCATCAGTGTAGATCAGCGGTACGAGCAGTACTTC. It specifies CAISVDQRYEQYF.

This chain uses TRBV30 with TRBJ2-2; D not resolved. In germline, CDR1 is GTSNPN, CDR2 SVGIG (reference sequence). The CDR3 extends over 12 amino acids. The V end lost 3 bases, the J end lost 1 base, and 3 bases lay between the germline ends. The chain's CDR3 is CAWSWNTGELFF. The CDR3 nucleotides read TGTGCCTGGAGCTGGAACACCGGGGAGCTGTTTTTT.

The chain is built from TRBV29-1 and TRBJ2-7; a possible D gene is TRBD1 (6 bases). CDR1 SQVTM and CDR2 ANQGSEA come from the germline V gene. The germline V and J ends were trimmed by 6 bases and 6 bases, with 15 bases remaining between them. This CDR3 is 12 amino acids long. The CDR3 is CSVVGQAGEQYF. CDR3 in DNA: TGCAGCGTGGTGGGACAAGCAGGCGAGCAGTACTTC.

Sample share makes this clone medium-sized. V is TRBV7-9 and J is TRBJ2-1; the match to TRBD2 covers 10 bases. The CDR3 is 16 amino acids. Germline trimming cut 5 bases from V and 4 bases from J; bases unmatched to any gene: 8. CDR1 is SEHNR, CDR2 FQNEAQ, per germline (reference sequence). This CDR3 reads CASSDTSGATYNEQFF. The CDR3 nucleotides are TGTGCCAGCAGCGACACTAGCGGGGCCACTTACAATGAGCAGTTCTTC.

The chain links TRBV21-1 to TRBJ1-2. TRBV21-1 is flagged as a pseudogene. This CDR3 has 13 amino acids. CDR3 protein: CASSNSSINCYTF. DNA of the CDR3: TGTGCCAGCAGCAATAGCTCCATTAACTGCTACACCTTC.

This chain connects TRBV7-3 to TRBJ2-3; D is possibly TRBD1 (8 bases). The CDR3 is 22 amino acids. V was clipped by 3 bases and J by 0 bases, with 31 bases between them. From germline, CDR1 is SGHTA and CDR2 FQGTGA. DNA for the CDR3: TGTGCCAGCAGCTTCGGGGTCCACGACAGGGGAGGGGGCACCACTAGCACAGATACGCAGTATTTT. This translates into CASSFGVHDRGGGTTSTDTQYF.

The V call is TRBV30, the J call TRBJ1-2; a possible D gene is TRBD1 (5 bases). Trimming removed 4 bases at V and 5 bases at J, with 14 bases between. The CDR3 contains 13 residues. Germline V CDR1 and CDR2: GTSNPN, SVGIG (reference sequence). As DNA, the CDR3 is TGTGCCTGGACCCCTGGTGGGGGGTATGGCTACACCTTC. This gives the protein CAWTPGGGYGYTF.

Concerning this clone: At one end the junction does not follow the germline gene, possibly because of a read error. The chain recombines TRBV6-5 with TRBJ2-1, with 8 bases identical to TRBD2. This CDR3 contains 14 residues. The germline V gene encodes CDR1 MNHEY and CDR2 SVGAGI. Here the CDR3 reads CASNPSGSYNGQFF. CDR3 DNA sequence: TGTGCCAGCAACCCTAGCGGGTCTTACAATGGGCAGTTCTTC.

The gene calls are TRBV7-2 and TRBJ2-5, with a tentative D call TRBD1 (6 bases). CDR3 size: 13 residues. The V end was cut by 8 bases, the J end by 1 base, with 11 bases between. Germline assignment: CDR1 SGHTA and CDR2 FQGNSA. The DNA of the CDR3 is TGTGCCAGCTCCACAGGGCTCCAAGAGACCCAGTACTTC. This codes for CASSTGLQETQYF.

J is TRBJ2-5 and V is TRBV7-2; D gene uncertain. The CDR3 has 13 amino acids. V was pared by 4 bases and J by 2 bases, with 8 bases between. Germline V gene sequence: CDR1 SGHTA, CDR2 FQGNSA. Here the CDR3 DNA reads TGTGCCAGCAGCTATCCCCAACAAGAGACCCAGTACTTC. This codes for CASSYPQQETQYF.

This chain connects TRBV7-9 to TRBJ2-3; 7 nucleotides agree with TRBD1. With 4 bases clipped from V and 0 bases from J, the junction kept 13 bases outside the gene matches. CDR1 and CDR2 (germline): SEHNR, FQNEAQ (reference sequence). This CDR3 contains 18 residues. The CDR3 here is CASSYGGQTIYSTDTQYF. Written as DNA, the CDR3 is TGTGCCAGCAGCTATGGGGGACAGACCATTTATAGCACAGATACGCAGTATTTT.

The chain links TRBV15 to TRBJ1-2; D is uncertain. Germline-derived CDR1 and CDR2 are LNHNV and YYDKDF (reference sequence). V was trimmed by 3 bases and J by 2 bases, leaving 7 bases between them. This CDR3 is 13 amino acids long. CDR3 coding DNA: TGTGCCACCAGCAGTGGACTGAACTATGGCTACACCTTC. Protein product: CATSSGLNYGYTF.

This chain connects TRBV6-7 to TRBJ2-5, with TRBD2 matching 10 bases. TRBV6-7 is an ORF; its function is uncertain. This CDR3 contains 16 residues. The V segment lost 0 bases and the J segment 4 bases; nucleotides outside the gene matches: 5. The CDR3 DNA follows: TGTGCCAGCAGTTACTCCCTAGCGGGAGTGGGAGAGACCCAGTACTTC. Translation: CASSYSLAGVGETQYF.

A note on this clone: Germline and junction disagree at one end, which may indicate a read error. V is TRBV25-1 and J is TRBJ2-2; no clear D. Per germline, CDR1 MGHDK and CDR2 SYGVNS. The CDR3 runs to 12 residues. The chain's CDR3 is CASSVHTEELFF. Here the CDR3 DNA reads TGTGCCAGCAGTGTACACACCGAGGAGCTGTTTTTT.

The chain recombines TRBV9 with TRBJ2-2; the D gene is possibly TRBD2 (5 bases). This CDR3 is 14 amino acids long. The V end lost 2 bases, the J end lost 4 bases, and 9 bases lay between the germline ends. Per the germline V gene, CDR1 is SGDLS and CDR2 is YYNGEE. The CDR3 bases are TGTGCCAGCAGCGTTGACTACAGCACCGGGGAGCTGTTTTTT. Its protein product is CASSVDYSTGELFF.

The gene calls are TRBV7-2 and TRBJ1-1, with D possibly being TRBD1 (6 bases). The germline V and J ends were trimmed by 3 bases and 12 bases, with 20 bases remaining between them. There are 14 residues in the CDR3. Germline CDR1 reads SGHTA; CDR2 reads FQGNSA. DNA of the CDR3: TGTGCCAGCAGCTTTTCGGGGGGCGGAGCTAAGACTTTCTTT. Its translation is CASSFSGGGAKTFF.

The V gene is TRBV6-6, the J gene TRBJ2-5, with D perhaps TRBD1 (6 bases). CDR3 length: 15 amino acids. V gave up 6 bases and J gave up 3 bases, with 17 bases separating them. The germline CDR1 and CDR2 sequences are MNHNY and SVGAGI (reference sequence). The CDR3 sequence is CASSGGGGKKETQYF. CDR3 DNA: TGTGCCAGCAGCGGCGGTGGGGGCAAGAAAGAGACCCAGTACTTC.

This chain joins TRBV28 and TRBJ2-5, with TRBD1 matching over 9 bases. The closer fit of TRBJ2-7 to the DNA end suggests the J call may be wrong. The germline CDR1 and CDR2 sequences are MDHEN and SYDVKM. The CDR3 is 15 amino acids. CDR3 protein: CASSPTGQGTDEQYF. In DNA, the CDR3 is TGTGCCAGCAGCCCTACGGGACAGGGCACGGACGAGCAGTACTTC.

The genes are TRBV19 and TRBJ2-3, with a possible D match to TRBD1 (6 bases). CDR3 length equals 15 residues. Trimming shortened V by 4 bases and J by 5 bases, and 16 bases separated the two germline ends. Germline V lookup: CDR1 LNHDA, CDR2 SQIVND (reference sequence). The CDR3 nucleotides read TGTGCCAGTAGTAGGGAAGACAGAGGGGGAGATACGCAGTATTTT. This translates into CASSREDRGGDTQYF.

This clone was found a few times. The rearrangement uses TRBV6-5 and TRBJ2-1, with 11 bases matching TRBD2. J lost 7 bases, V lost 0 bases, and 5 bases had no gene match. CDR1 MNHEY and CDR2 SVGAGI come from the germline V gene. This CDR3 contains 16 residues. The CDR3 loop reads CASSYSTSGIGNEQFF. In nucleotides, the CDR3 is TGTGCCAGCAGTTACTCGACTAGCGGGATAGGAAATGAGCAGTTCTTC.

The gene calls are TRBV25-1 and TRBJ1-2, with D perhaps matching TRBD1 (6 bases). Trimming pared 4 bases from V and 7 bases from J, leaving 10 bases between. Germline CDR1 MGHDK, CDR2 SYGVNS. This CDR3 is 12 amino acids long. CDR3 region: CASSAGGVGYTF. The CDR3 DNA follows: TGTGCCAGCAGTGCTGGGGGCGTTGGCTACACCTTC.

This rearrangement joins TRBV5-4 to TRBJ2-5; a possible D gene is TRBD2 (6 bases). The V end was cut by 4 bases, the J end by 0 bases, with 13 bases between. CDR3 length: 15 amino acids. The germline gives CDR1 SGHNT, CDR2 YYREEE (reference sequence). The CDR3 bases are TGTGCCAGCAGCCCCGGTGGGGGGTACCAAGAGACCCAGTACTTC. Translating it yields CASSPGGGYQETQYF.